This record covers a single TCR beta chain. Germline CDR1 reads MNHNS; CDR2 reads SASEGT. Losses at the gene ends were 4 bases for V and 0 bases for J; bases not matched to a gene: 5. This CDR3 has 15 amino acids. The sample comes from a study of T cell changes during pregnancy in multiple sclerosis. Only in-frame clones appear in the TCRdb table, and some are missing; sequencing was by immunoSEQ multiplex PCR. The sample consists of approximately 130,000 clones, about 96% of them appearing once. Here the sequenced sample was peripheral blood, taken after pregnancy. This sequence was found in a female donor with multiple sclerosis, enrolled in a pregnancy study. J is TRBJ2-7 and V is TRBV6-1, with 8 positions matching TRBD2. CDR3 protein: CASSVSGVSSYEQYF. The DNA of the CDR3 is TGTGCCAGCAGTGTTAGCGGGGTGAGCTCCTACGAGCAGTACTTC.